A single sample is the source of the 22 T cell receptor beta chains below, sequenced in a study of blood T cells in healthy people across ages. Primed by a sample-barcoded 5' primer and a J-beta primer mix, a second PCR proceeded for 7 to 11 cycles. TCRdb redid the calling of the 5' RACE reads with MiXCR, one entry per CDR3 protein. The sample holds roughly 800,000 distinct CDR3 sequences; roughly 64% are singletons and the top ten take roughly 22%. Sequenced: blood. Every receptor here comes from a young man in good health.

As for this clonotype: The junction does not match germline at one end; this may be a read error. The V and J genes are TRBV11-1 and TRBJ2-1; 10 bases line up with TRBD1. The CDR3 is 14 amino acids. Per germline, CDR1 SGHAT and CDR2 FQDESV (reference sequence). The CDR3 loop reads CTSSLDRGGQEQFF. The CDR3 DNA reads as TGTACCAGCAGCCTGGACAGGGGGGGCCAGGAGCAGTTCTTC. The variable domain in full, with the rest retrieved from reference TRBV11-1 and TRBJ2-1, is EAEVAQSPRYKITEKSQAVAFWCDPISGHATLYWYRQILGQGPELLVQFQDESVVDDSQLPKDRFSAERLKGVDSTLKIQPAELGDSAMYLCTSSLDRGGQEQFFGPGTRLTVL.

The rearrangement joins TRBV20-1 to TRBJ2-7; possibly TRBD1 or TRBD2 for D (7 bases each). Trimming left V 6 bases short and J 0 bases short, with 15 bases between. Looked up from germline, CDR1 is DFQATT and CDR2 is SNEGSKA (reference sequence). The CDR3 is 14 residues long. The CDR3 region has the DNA TGCAGTGCCAGGGGGAGGGCTGCCTCCTACGAGCAGTACTTC. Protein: CSARGRAASYEQYF.

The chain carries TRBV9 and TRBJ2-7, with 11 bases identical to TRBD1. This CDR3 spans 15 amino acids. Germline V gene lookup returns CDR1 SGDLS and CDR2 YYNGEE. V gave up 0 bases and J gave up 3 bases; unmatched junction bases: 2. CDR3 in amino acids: CASSVDGTGGYEQYF. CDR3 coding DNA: TGTGCCAGCAGCGTAGATGGGACAGGGGGCTACGAGCAGTACTTC.

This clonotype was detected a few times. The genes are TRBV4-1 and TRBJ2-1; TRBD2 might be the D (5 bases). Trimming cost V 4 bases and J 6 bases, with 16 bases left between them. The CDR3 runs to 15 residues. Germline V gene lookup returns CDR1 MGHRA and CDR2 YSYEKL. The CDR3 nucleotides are TGCGCCAGCAGCCGAGAGGACTTTCTGGGCAATGAGCAGTTCTTC. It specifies CASSREDFLGNEQFF.

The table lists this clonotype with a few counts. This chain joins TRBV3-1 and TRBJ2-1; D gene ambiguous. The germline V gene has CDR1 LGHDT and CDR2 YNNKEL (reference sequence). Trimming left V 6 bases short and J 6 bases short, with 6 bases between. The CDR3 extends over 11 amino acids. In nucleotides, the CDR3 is TGTGCCAGCAGTCGAAGCAATGAGCAGTTCTTC. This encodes CASSRSNEQFF.

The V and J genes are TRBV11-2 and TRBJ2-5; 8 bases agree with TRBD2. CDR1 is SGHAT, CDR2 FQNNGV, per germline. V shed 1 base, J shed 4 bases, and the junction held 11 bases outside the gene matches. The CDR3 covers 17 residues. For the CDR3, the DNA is TGTGCCAGCAGCTTAGGACGGGGGGGGTTAAGGGGAGAGACCCAGTACTTC. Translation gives CASSLGRGGLRGETQYF. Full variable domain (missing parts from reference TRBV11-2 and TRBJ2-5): EAGVAQSPRYKIIEKRQSVAFWCNPISGHATLYWYQQILGQGPKLLIQFQNNGVVDDSQLPKDRFSAERLKGVDSTLKIQPAKLEDSAVYLCASSLGRGGLRGETQYFGPGTRLLVL.

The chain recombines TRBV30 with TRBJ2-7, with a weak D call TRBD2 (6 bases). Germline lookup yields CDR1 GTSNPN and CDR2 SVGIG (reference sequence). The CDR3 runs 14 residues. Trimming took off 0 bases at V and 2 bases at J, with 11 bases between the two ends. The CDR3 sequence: CAWSVGGTTYEQYF. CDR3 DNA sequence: TGTGCCTGGAGTGTTGGCGGGACGACCTACGAGCAGTACTTC.

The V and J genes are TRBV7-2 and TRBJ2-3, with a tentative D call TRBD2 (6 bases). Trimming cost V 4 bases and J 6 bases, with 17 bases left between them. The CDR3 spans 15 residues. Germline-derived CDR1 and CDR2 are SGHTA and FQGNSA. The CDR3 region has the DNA TGTGCCAGCAGCTCTCTCGGGCGGGGTATCGATACGCAGTATTTT. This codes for CASSSLGRGIDTQYF.

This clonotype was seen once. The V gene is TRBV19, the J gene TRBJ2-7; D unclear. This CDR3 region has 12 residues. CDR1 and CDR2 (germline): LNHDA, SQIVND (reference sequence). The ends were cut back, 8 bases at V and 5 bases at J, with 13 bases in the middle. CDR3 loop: CASHGYENEQYF. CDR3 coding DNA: TGTGCCAGTCACGGTTATGAAAACGAGCAGTACTTC.

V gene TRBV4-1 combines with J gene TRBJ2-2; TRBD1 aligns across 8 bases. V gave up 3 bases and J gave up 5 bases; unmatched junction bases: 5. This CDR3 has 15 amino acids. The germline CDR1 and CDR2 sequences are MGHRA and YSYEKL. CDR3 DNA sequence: TGCGCCAGCAGCCAGTGGACAGGGAAAACCGGGGAGCTGTTTTTT. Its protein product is CASSQWTGKTGELFF.

The CDR3 DNA reads TGCGCCAGCCTAGGCCGCCGAGACACTGAAGCTTTCTTT. Protein: CASLGRRDTEAFF. The J gene is TRBJ1-1, the V gene TRBV10-2, with D unclear. The V end was cut by 8 bases, the J end by 3 bases, with 13 bases between. The CDR3 has 13 amino acids. Germline V gives CDR1 WSHSY, CDR2 SAAADI.

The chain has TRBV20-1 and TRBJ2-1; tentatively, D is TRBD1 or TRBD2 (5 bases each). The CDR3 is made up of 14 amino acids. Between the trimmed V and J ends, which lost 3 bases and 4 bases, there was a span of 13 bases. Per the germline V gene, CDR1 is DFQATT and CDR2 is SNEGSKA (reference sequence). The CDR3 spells CSASYRDPYNEQFF. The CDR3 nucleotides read TGCAGTGCTAGCTACCGGGACCCTTACAATGAGCAGTTCTTC.

The CDR3 protein is CAIRPGGNTISYEQYF. The CDR3 bases are TGTGCCATCAGGCCAGGAGGGAACACAATATCTTACGAGCAGTACTTC. The J gene is TRBJ2-1, the V gene TRBV10-3; a possible D gene is TRBD2 (6 bases). The J call may be wrong; the DNA end is better matched by TRBJ2-7. This CDR3 comprises 16 residues. In germline, CDR1 is ENHRY, CDR2 SYGVKD.

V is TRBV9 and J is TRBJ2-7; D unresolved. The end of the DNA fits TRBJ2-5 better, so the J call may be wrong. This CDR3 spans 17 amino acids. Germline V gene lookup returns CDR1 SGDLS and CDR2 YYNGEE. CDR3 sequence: CASSVGYGEYSQETQYF. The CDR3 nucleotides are TGTGCCAGCAGCGTCGGGTATGGAGAATATAGCCAGGAGACCCAGTACTTC.

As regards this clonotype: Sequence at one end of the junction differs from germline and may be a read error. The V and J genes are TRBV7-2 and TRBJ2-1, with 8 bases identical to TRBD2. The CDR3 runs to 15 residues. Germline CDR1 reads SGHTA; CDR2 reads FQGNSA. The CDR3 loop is CASSPRVSGDNERFF. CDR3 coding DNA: TGTGCCAGCAGCCCTCGGGTTAGCGGGGACAATGAGCGGTTCTTC.

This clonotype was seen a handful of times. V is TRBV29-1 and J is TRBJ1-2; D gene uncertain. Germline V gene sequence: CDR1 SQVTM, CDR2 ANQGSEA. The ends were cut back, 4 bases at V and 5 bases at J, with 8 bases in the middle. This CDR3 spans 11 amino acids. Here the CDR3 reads CSVVAAYGYTF. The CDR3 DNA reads TGCAGCGTTGTGGCGGCTTATGGCTACACCTTC.

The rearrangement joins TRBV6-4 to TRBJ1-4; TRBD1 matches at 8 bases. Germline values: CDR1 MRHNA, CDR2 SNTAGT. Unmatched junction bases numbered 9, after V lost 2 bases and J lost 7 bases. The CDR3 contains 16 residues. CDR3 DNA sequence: TGTGCCAGCAGTGACCCAGGGACAGGCAGAGGTGAAAAACTGTTTTTT. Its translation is CASSDPGTGRGEKLFF.

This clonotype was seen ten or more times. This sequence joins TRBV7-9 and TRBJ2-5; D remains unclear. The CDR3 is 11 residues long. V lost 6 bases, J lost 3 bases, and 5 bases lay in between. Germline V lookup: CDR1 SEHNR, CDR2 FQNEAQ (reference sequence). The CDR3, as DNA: TGTGCCAGCAGGAAGGAAGAGACCCAGTACTTC. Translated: CASRKEETQYF. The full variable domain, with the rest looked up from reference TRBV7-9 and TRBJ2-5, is DTGVSQNPRHKITKRGQNVTFRCDPISEHNRLYWYRQTLGQGPEFLTYFQNEAQLEKSRLLSDRFSAERPKGSFSTLEIQRTEQGDSAMYLCASRKEETQYFGPGTRLLVL.

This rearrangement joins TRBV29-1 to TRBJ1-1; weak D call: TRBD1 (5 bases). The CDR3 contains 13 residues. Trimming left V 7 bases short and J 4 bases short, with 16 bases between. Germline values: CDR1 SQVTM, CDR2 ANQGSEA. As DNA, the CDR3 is TGCAGCGCTGCGTGGCCGGGGACCACTGAAGCTTTCTTT. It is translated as CSAAWPGTTEAFF.

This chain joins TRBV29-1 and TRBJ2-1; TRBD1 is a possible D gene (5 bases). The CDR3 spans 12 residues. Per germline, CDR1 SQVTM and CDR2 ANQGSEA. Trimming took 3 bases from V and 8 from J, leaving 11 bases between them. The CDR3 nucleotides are TGCAGCGTTGATAAGGGGTTGTATGAGCAGTTCTTC. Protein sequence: CSVDKGLYEQFF.

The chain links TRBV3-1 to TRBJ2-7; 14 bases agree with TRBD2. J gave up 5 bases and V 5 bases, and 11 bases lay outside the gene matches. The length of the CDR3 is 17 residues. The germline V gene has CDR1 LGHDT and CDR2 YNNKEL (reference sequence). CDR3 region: CASSVTPGLAGVNEQYF. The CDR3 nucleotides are TGTGCCAGCAGCGTGACCCCGGGACTAGCGGGAGTAAACGAGCAGTACTTC.

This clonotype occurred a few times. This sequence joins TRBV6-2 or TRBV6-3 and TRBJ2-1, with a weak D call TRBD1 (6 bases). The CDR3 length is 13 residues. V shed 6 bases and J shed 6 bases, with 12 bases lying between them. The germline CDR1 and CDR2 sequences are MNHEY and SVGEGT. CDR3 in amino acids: CASSTGFGNEQFF. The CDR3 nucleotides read TGTGCCAGCAGCACAGGGTTTGGCAATGAGCAGTTCTTC.